The 12 T cell receptor beta chains below come from one sample, sequenced in a study of beta chain features in type 1 diabetes. Investigators reverse transcribed all isolated RNA, so they sequenced expressed TCRB transcripts. Produced via immunoSEQ multiplex PCR; TCRdb's table is partial and in-frame only. Of a few hundred thousand clones listed, over 10% are singletons. Sequenced sample: naive CD4+ T cells from blood. These receptors originate from a man between 18 and 35 years old in good health.

This clone was observed a few times. The chain is built from TRBV9 and TRBJ1-2, with D uncertain. The CDR3 totals 13 residues. V lost 4 bases, J lost 8 bases, and 15 bases lay in between. The germline gives CDR1 SGDLS, CDR2 YYNGEE. This CDR3 reads CASSPGGGDGYTF. The CDR3 DNA follows: TGTGCCAGCAGCCCTGGCGGAGGAGACGGCTACACCTTC.

The CDR3 reads CASSEGGGLTGELFF. In DNA form, the CDR3 reads TGCGCCAGCAGCGAAGGGGGGGGGCTCACCGGGGAGCTGTTTTTT. J is TRBJ2-2 and V is TRBV4-3; D is perhaps TRBD2 (7 bases). V was pared by 5 bases and J by 4 bases, with 14 bases between. The CDR3 spans 15 residues. Looked up from germline, CDR1 is LGHNA and CDR2 is YSLEER.

V and J are TRBV7-2 and TRBJ2-7; 12 bases are a match to TRBD2. The germline CDR1 and CDR2 sequences are SGHTA and FQGNSA. The CDR3 is 15 residues long. Unmatched junction bases numbered 10, after V lost 3 bases and J lost 10 bases. The CDR3 DNA reads as TGTGCCAGCAGCTTGGCCCCGGGACTAGCGGGCAATCAGTACTTC. This sequence encodes CASSLAPGLAGNQYF.

The gene calls are TRBV10-3 and TRBJ2-7, with 11 nucleotides matching TRBD2. V shed 6 bases and J 2 bases; nucleotides not matched to a gene: 6. The CDR3 covers 15 residues. The germline V gene has CDR1 ENHRY and CDR2 SYGVKD. CDR3 DNA sequence: TGTGCCATCAGCGGACTAGCGGGCAGGGCCTACGAGCAGTACTTC. This sequence encodes CAISGLAGRAYEQYF.

This clone came up a few times. The rearrangement uses TRBV11-2 and TRBJ1-5; maybe TRBD1 (5 bases). The CDR3 covers 14 residues. V lost 4 bases and J 3 bases, leaving 10 bases between the germline ends. The germline V gene encodes CDR1 SGHAT and CDR2 FQNNGV. Here the CDR3 reads CASSSGHPNQPQHF. CDR3 sequence (DNA): TGTGCCAGCAGCTCTGGACACCCCAATCAGCCCCAGCATTTT.

This clone was detected only a few times. V is TRBV28 and J is TRBJ1-5, with D uncertain. Trimming cost V 7 bases and J 6 bases, with 13 bases left between them. The CDR3 has 13 residues. Germline V gene sequence: CDR1 MDHEN, CDR2 SYDVKM. CDR3 amino acids: CASTQTRFQPQHF. The CDR3 region has the DNA TGTGCCAGCACCCAAACCAGGTTTCAGCCCCAGCATTTT.

There are a few counts of this clone. The rearrangement joins TRBV9 to TRBJ2-3; 11 bases map to TRBD2. CDR3 size: 15 residues. CDR1 and CDR2 from the germline V gene are SGDLS and YYNGEE. Losses at the gene ends were 1 base for V and 4 bases for J; bases not matched to a gene: 2. The CDR3, as DNA: TGTGCCAGCAGCGTACTAGCGGGAGGTGCAGATACGCAGTATTTT. Protein sequence: CASSVLAGGADTQYF.

J is TRBJ2-3 and V is TRBV4-2; 9 bases fit TRBD2. The CDR3 is 16 amino acids. V lost 0 bases and J lost 8; bases outside the gene matches: 9. The germline V gene encodes CDR1 LGHNA and CDR2 YNFKEQ. The CDR3 nucleotides read TGTGCCAGCAGCCAAGATACGGCGGGGGGGCGGGGTACGCAGTATTTT. Translation gives CASSQDTAGGRGTQYF.

In its sample, this clone was seen a few times. The J gene is TRBJ2-1, the V gene TRBV5-1, with D possibly matching TRBD2 (5 bases). The CDR3 has 15 amino acids. Germline CDR1 SGHRS, CDR2 YFSETQ. Trimming took off 1 base at V and 8 bases at J, with 16 bases between the two ends. The CDR3 DNA sequence: TGCGCCAGCAGCTTGTTTGGGAGTACGATAGATGAGCAGTTCTTC. Translation gives CASSLFGSTIDEQFF.

The chain has TRBV5-4 and TRBJ2-3; D may be TRBD2 (6 bases). Trimming pared 4 bases from V and 1 base from J, leaving 13 bases between. The V gene's germline CDR1 is SGHNT and CDR2 YYREEE (reference sequence). This CDR3 contains 15 residues. The CDR3 spells CASSLGGVGTDTQYF. Written as DNA, the CDR3 is TGTGCCAGCAGCCTGGGGGGAGTGGGCACAGATACGCAGTATTTT.

This clone has only a few counts. The chain is built from TRBV7-9 and TRBJ2-7; 12 bases match TRBD1. The ends lost 4 bases at V and 5 bases at J; junction bases unmatched: 6. The germline V gene has CDR1 SEHNR and CDR2 FQNEAQ (reference sequence). The CDR3 has 15 amino acids. CDR3 DNA sequence: TGTGCCAGCAGCTCCCGGGACAGGGGGCAACACGAGCAGTACTTC. Residues: CASSSRDRGQHEQYF.

Only a few counts were recorded for this clone. The chain employs TRBV5-1 and TRBJ2-1; 15 nucleotides align to TRBD2. This CDR3 has 15 amino acids. Germline V gene lookup returns CDR1 SGHRS and CDR2 YFSETQ. Trimming at V came to 6 bases and at J to 6 bases, leaving 4 bases not matched to a gene. As DNA, the CDR3 is TGCGCCAGCACGCCGGGACTAGCGGGGGGCAATGAGCAGTTCTTC. This codes for CASTPGLAGGNEQFF.